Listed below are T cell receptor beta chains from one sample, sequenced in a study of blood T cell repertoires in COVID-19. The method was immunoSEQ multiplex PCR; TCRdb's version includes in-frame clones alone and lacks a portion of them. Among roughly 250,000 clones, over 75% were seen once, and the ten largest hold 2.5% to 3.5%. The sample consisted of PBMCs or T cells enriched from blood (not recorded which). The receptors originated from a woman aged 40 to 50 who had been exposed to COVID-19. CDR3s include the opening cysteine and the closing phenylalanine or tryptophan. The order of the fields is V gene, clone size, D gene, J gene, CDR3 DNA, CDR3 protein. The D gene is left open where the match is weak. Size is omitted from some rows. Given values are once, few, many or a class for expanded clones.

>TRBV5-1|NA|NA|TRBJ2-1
TGCGCCAGCAGCCCAACAGGGAATGAGCAGTTCTTC
CASSPTGNEQFF
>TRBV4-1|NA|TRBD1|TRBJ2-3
TGCGCCAGCAGCCAAAGATCGACAGGGGGCATGGCAGATACGCAGTATTTT
CASSQRSTGGMADTQYF
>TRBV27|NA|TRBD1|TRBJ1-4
TGTGCCAGCAGTGCGGACAGGGCAACTAATGAAAAACTGTTTTTT
CASSADRATNEKLFF
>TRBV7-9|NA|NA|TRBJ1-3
TGTGCCAGCAGCCCCGGTTGGGGAGGACTCTCTGGAAACACCATATATTTT
CASSPGWGGLSGNTIYF
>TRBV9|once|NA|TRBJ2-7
TGTGCCAGCAGCTTGAGCTCCTACGAGCAGTACTTC
CASSLSSYEQYF
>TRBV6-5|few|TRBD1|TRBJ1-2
TGTGCCAGCAGACAGGGGGCGGCAAGAGGCTACACCTTC
CASRQGAARGYTF
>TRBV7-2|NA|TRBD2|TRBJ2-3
TGTGCCAGCAGCTTAGACCAGCGGGAGAACACAGATACGCAGTATTTT
CASSLDQRENTDTQYF
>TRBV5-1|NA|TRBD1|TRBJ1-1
TGCGCCAGCAACTGGGGCGACAGGGGGATCACTGAAGCTTTCTTT
CASNWGDRGITEAFF
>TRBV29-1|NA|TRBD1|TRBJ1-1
TGCAGCGTTTCCACAGGGGAAGAAGCTTTCTTT
CSVSTGEEAFF
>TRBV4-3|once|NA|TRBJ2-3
TGCGCCAGCAGCCACAAGGGGGTGGGAGGGCCATTGTATACGCAGTATTTT
CASSHKGVGGPLYTQYF
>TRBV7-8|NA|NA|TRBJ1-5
TGTGCCAGCAGCTTAGCTCTGCCGCTCGTTTGGGGGGACTATAGCAATCAGCCCCAGCATTTT
CASSLALPLVWGDYSNQPQHF
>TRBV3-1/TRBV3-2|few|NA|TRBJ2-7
TGTGCCAGCAGCCCCAAGGGGCCCTCCTACGAGCAGTACTTC
CASSPKGPSYEQYF
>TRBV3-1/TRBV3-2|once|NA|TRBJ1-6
TGTGCCAGCAGCCAGCTCGTGGGGGCTTCGTCTTCACCCCTCCACTTT
CASSQLVGASSSPLHF
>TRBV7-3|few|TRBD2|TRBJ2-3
TGTGCCAGCAGCTTAGGGGCTAGCGGGACGTTGAACACAGATACGCAGTATTTT
CASSLGASGTLNTDTQYF
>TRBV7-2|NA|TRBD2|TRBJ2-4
TGTGCCAGCAGAGCTAGCGGGGGGGCCGTCAAAAACATTCAGTACTTC
CASRASGGAVKNIQYF
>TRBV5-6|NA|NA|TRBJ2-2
TGTGCCAGCAGGGAGGGGCCCGGGGAGCTGTTTTTT
CASREGPGELFF
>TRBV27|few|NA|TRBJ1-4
TGTGCCAGTAGAAGAGGTATTGAGTATGAAAAACTGTTTTTT
CASRRGIEYEKLFF
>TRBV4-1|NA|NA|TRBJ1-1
TGCGCCAGCAGCCACCCCAGGACAACCATGAACACTGAAGCTTTCTTT
CASSHPRTTMNTEAFF